The 12 T cell receptor beta chains given below trace back to one sample, sequenced in a study of Graves' ophthalmopathy and Graves' hyperthyroidism. RNA transcripts were the template, and TCR beta CDR3 regions were amplified from them. The first-round RT-PCR employed HTBI primers together with the Qiagen OneStep RT-PCR kit. A multiplex PCR was then performed as the second round. TCRdb itself ran the multiplex PCR reads through MiXCR, one entry per CDR3 protein. The data show some 520,000 distinct CDR3 sequences, approximately 14% seen once. The material sequenced was blood. These TCRs come from a woman in her twenties or thirties with Graves' ophthalmopathy.

In regard to this clonotype: An end of the junction does not agree with germline; a read error may underlie this. Written as DNA, the CDR3 is TGTGCCAGCAGTGTCGACAGATCCACTGATGCTTTCTTT. It specifies CASSVDRSTDAFF. The rearrangement links TRBV6-4 to TRBJ1-1; a weak D match, TRBD1 (5 bases). The CDR3 is 13 amino acids. CDR1 and CDR2 from the germline V gene are MRHNA and SNTAGT.

This clonotype was seen at least ten times. This rearrangement joins TRBV28 to TRBJ2-4, with D unclear. Germline V CDR1 and CDR2: MDHEN, SYDVKM. The length of the CDR3 is 16 residues. Trimming took off 1 base at V and 1 base at J, with 11 bases between the two ends. The CDR3 is CASSLSHSFAKNIQYF. The DNA for the CDR3 is TGTGCCAGCAGTTTATCCCACAGTTTCGCCAAAAACATTCAGTACTTC.

This clonotype was observed at least ten times. The chain employs TRBV9 and TRBJ2-5, with D possibly matching TRBD2 (7 bases). V lost 0 bases to trimming and J lost 0 bases, with 12 bases between them. The CDR3 totals 16 residues. Germline V gene lookup returns CDR1 SGDLS and CDR2 YYNGEE. The CDR3 DNA reads TGTGCCAGCAGCGTAGCGGGGGGCAAGTACCAAGAGACCCAGTACTTC. It specifies CASSVAGGKYQETQYF.

This clonotype was recorded a few times. This chain connects TRBV28 to TRBJ1-5; no definite D call. The germline CDR1 and CDR2 sequences are MDHEN and SYDVKM. This CDR3 contains 16 residues. Trimming cost V 0 bases and J 1 base, with 10 bases left between them. The CDR3 bases are TGTGCCAGCAGTTTATGGCTCGGGAAAAGCAATCAGCCCCAGCATTTT. Amino acids: CASSLWLGKSNQPQHF.

In this sample, this clonotype turned up many times. The chain joins TRBV7-9 to TRBJ1-2, with 7 bases that match TRBD1. Germline CDR1 reads SEHNR; CDR2 reads FQNEAQ (reference sequence). This CDR3 has 13 amino acids. V lost 7 bases to trimming and J lost 5 bases; unmatched junction nucleotides: 7. CDR3 in DNA: TGTGCCAGCATCAAAGGGGGCGAATATGGCTACACCTTC. Protein sequence: CASIKGGEYGYTF.

This clonotype was counted only a few times. The rearrangement links TRBV6-1 to TRBJ2-5, with TRBD1 matching over 7 bases. Germline CDR1 and CDR2: MNHNS and SASEGT. This CDR3 comprises 15 residues. V lost 5 bases to trimming and J lost 5 bases; unmatched junction nucleotides: 11. The CDR3 region has the DNA TGTGCCAGCAGTATTGTAGGGGGCTATGGTGAGACCCAGTACTTC. Translating gives CASSIVGGYGETQYF.

This chain links TRBV4-1 with TRBJ1-1; no reliable D call. Deletions cut 6 bases from V and 1 base from J, with 12 bases between. The CDR3 is made up of 14 amino acids. Germline loops: CDR1 MGHRA, CDR2 YSYEKL. The CDR3 sequence: CASRGLYRNTEAFF. In DNA, the CDR3 is TGCGCCAGCAGGGGCCTCTATAGGAACACTGAAGCTTTCTTT.

There are many counts of this clonotype. This chain links TRBV5-5 with TRBJ2-7, with D unresolved. The CDR3 is 15 amino acids. The ends were cut back, 0 bases at V and 0 bases at J, with 10 bases in the middle. Per germline, CDR1 SGHKS and CDR2 YYEKEE (reference sequence). The CDR3 DNA reads as TGTGCCAGCAGCTTGGAAGGCTTACCCTCCTACGAGCAGTACTTC. This gives the protein CASSLEGLPSYEQYF. The variable domain in full, completed from reference TRBV5-5 and TRBJ2-7, reads DAGVTQSPTHLIKTRGQQVTLRCSPISGHKSVSWYQQVLGQGPQFIFQYYEKEERGRGNFPDRFSARQFPNYSSELNVNALLLGDSALYLCASSLEGLPSYEQYFGPGTRLTVT.

The DNA for the CDR3 is TGTGCCAGCAGATACGGGGGCAGGAACACTGAAGCTTTCTTT. Amino acids: CASRYGGRNTEAFF. The rearrangement links TRBV2 to TRBJ1-1; tentative D call: TRBD1 (6 bases). The V end was cut by 6 bases, the J end by 1 base, with 12 bases between. The CDR3 length is 14 residues. Looked up from germline, CDR1 is SNHLY and CDR2 is FYNNEI.

This chain uses TRBV9 with TRBJ2-6, with D unclear. The germline CDR1 and CDR2 sequences are SGDLS and YYNGEE. The CDR3 has 15 amino acids. V shed 4 bases and J shed 2 bases, with 10 bases lying between them. The CDR3 region is CASSSSRTGANVLTF. CDR3 coding DNA: TGTGCCAGCAGCTCTTCAAGGACTGGGGCCAACGTCCTGACTTTC.

This clonotype was counted at least ten times. The chain carries TRBV11-3 and TRBJ2-2; D may match TRBD1 or TRBD2 (6 bases each). V was trimmed by 3 bases and J by 0 bases, leaving 11 bases between them. CDR1 and CDR2 (germline): SGHNT, YENEEA. This CDR3 comprises 16 residues. CDR3 amino acids: CASSFGGLANTGELFF. CDR3 DNA sequence: TGTGCCAGCAGCTTCGGGGGCCTCGCGAACACCGGGGAGCTGTTTTTT.

This clonotype was counted ten times or more. The CDR3 sequence is CSARAKTQYF. The CDR3 bases are TGCAGTGCTAGGGCGAAGACCCAGTACTTC. The rearrangement links TRBV20-1 to TRBJ2-5; no definite D call. The CDR3 sequence is 10 residues long. V was trimmed by 3 bases and J by 6 bases, leaving 5 bases between them. Germline CDR1 and CDR2: DFQATT and SNEGSKA (reference sequence).